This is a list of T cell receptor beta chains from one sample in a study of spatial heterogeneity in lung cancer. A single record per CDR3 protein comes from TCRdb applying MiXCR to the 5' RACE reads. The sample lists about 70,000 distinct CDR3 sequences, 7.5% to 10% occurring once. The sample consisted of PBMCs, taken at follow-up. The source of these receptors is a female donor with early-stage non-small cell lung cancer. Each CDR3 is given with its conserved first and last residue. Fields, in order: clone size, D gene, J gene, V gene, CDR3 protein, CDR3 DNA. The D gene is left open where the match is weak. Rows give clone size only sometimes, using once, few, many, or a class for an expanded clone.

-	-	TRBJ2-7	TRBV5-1	CASSPGMSNSYEQYF	TGCGCCAGCAGCCCAGGCATGTCCAACTCCTACGAGCAGTACTTC
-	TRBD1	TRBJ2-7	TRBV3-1	CASSRGGQGVYEQYF	TGTGCCAGCAGCCGGGGTGGACAGGGGGTCTACGAGCAGTACTTC
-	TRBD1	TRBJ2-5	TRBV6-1	CASKLDRVSQETQYF	TGTGCCAGCAAACTAGACAGGGTTTCCCAAGAGACCCAGTACTTC
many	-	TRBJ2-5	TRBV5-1	CASSGEDHQETQYF	TGCGCCAGCAGCGGGGAGGATCATCAAGAGACCCAGTACTTC
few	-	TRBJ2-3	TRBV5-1	CASSADGPPDTQYF	TGCGCCAGCAGCGCGGACGGGCCCCCAGATACGCAGTATTTT
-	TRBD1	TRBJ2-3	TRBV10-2	CASQTGGTDTQYF	TGCGCCAGCCAAACAGGGGGCACAGATACGCAGTATTTT
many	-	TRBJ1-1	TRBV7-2	CASSATTLPGEAFF	TGTGCCAGCAGCGCTACTACTCTACCCGGAGAAGCTTTCTTT
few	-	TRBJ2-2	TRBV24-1	CATGERVDAGELFF	TGTGCCACCGGGGAGAGGGTGGATGCCGGGGAGCTGTTTTTT
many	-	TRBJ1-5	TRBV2	CATSRARVNQPQHF	TGTGCCACCTCCCGGGCAAGGGTCAATCAGCCCCAGCATTTT
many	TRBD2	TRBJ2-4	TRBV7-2	CASSPTSGIGIQYF	TGTGCCAGCAGCCCGACTAGCGGGATTGGCATTCAGTACTTC
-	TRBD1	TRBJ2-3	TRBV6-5	CASSRQGEDTQYF	TGTGCCAGCAGTCGACAGGGAGAAGATACGCAGTATTTT
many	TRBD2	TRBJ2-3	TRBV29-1	CSVGLAGTDTQYF	TGCAGCGTTGGACTAGCGGGTACAGATACGCAGTATTTT
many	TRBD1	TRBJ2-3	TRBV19	CASRDRGSTQYF	TGTGCCAGTAGGGACAGGGGTAGTACGCAGTATTTT
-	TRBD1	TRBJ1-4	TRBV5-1	CASSPYRTGTNEKLFF	TGCGCCAGCAGCCCTTATCGGACAGGGACTAATGAAAAACTGTTTTTT
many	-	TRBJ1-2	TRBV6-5	CASNPPRGNGYTF	TGTGCCAGCAACCCCCCCAGGGGAAATGGCTACACCTTC
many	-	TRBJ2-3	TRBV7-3	CASSLMTITDTQYF	TGTGCCAGCAGCTTAATGACCATCACAGATACGCAGTATTTT
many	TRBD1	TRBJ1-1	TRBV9	CASSVSGSTGGAFF	TGTGCCAGCAGCGTAAGCGGTTCGACAGGGGGAGCTTTCTTT
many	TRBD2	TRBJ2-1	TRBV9	CASSVGSGSSPEQFF	TGTGCCAGCAGCGTAGGGAGCGGGAGCTCCCCTGAGCAGTTCTTC
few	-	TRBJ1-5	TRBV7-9	CASSPGTNQPQHF	TGTGCCAGCAGCCCGGGGACCAATCAGCCCCAGCATTTT
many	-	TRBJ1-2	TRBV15	CATSRDTAGYTF	TGTGCCACCAGCAGAGACACCGCCGGCTACACCTTC
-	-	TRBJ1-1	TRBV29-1	CSVSGRMNTEAFF	TGCAGCGTCTCAGGACGGATGAACACTGAAGCTTTCTTT
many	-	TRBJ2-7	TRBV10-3	CAISDVMYMESYEQYF	TGTGCCATCAGTGATGTTATGTATATGGAGTCCTACGAGCAGTACTTC
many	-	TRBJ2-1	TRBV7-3	CASSLRDIHNEQFF	TGTGCCAGCAGCTTAAGGGATATCCACAATGAGCAGTTCTTC
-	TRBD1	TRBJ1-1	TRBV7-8	CASSPWTGTMNTEAFF	TGTGCCAGCAGCCCCTGGACAGGGACTATGAACACTGAAGCTTTCTTT
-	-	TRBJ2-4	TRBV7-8	CASSQQGAKNIQYF	TGTGCCAGCAGCCAACAGGGAGCCAAAAACATTCAGTACTTC
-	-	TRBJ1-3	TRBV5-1	CASSLSGAGNTIYF	TGCGCCAGCAGCTTGTCAGGGGCTGGAAACACCATATATTTT
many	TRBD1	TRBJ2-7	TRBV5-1	CASSSRDSNYEQYF	TGCGCCAGCAGCTCCCGGGACAGCAACTACGAGCAGTACTTC
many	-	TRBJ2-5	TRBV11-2	CASSREGDNQETQYF	TGTGCCAGCAGCAGGGAGGGGGACAACCAAGAGACCCAGTACTTC
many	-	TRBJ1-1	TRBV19	CASSPHRAGNTEAFF	TGTGCCAGTAGTCCCCACAGGGCCGGGAACACTGAAGCTTTCTTT
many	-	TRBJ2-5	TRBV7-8	CASSLASHETQYF	TGTGCCAGCAGCTTAGCGTCACATGAGACCCAGTACTTC
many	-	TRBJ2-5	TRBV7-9	CASRTGGLEETQYF	TGTGCCAGCAGGACCGGAGGGCTTGAAGAGACCCAGTACTTC